Listed below are T cell receptor beta chains from one sample, sequenced in a study of blood T cell repertoires in COVID-19. TCRdb's table, derived via immunoSEQ multiplex PCR, lists solely in-frame clones and lacks some. The data show under 200,000 clones, about 88% seen once. Sequencing was performed on peripheral blood. The receptors come from a man aged 35-49 years with active or convalescent COVID-19. Each CDR3 is given without its conserved first and last residue.

V: TRBV11-3
J: TRBJ2-1
CDR3: ASSLTGSGVFRTYNEQF

V: TRBV18
J: TRBJ2-6
CDR3: ASSPVIVRLTAGGANVLT

V: TRBV28
J: TRBJ1-5
CDR3: ASSLGGSLGGQPQH

V: TRBV12-5
J: TRBJ2-3
CDR3: ASGMATTASTDTQY

V: TRBV7-2
J: TRBJ2-7
CDR3: ASSLDAGPYEQY

V: TRBV6-5
J: TRBJ1-2
CDR3: ASSYDRVNGYT

V: TRBV10-2
J: TRBJ1-2
CDR3: ASSESRQGLGYT

V: TRBV6-5
J: TRBJ1-6
CDR3: ASSLRSPPDSPLH

V: TRBV4-1
J: TRBJ1-2
CDR3: ASRRGPEGRNGYT

V: TRBV19
J: TRBJ2-1
CDR3: ASGYGGQGAGEQF

V: TRBV11-2
J: TRBJ2-1
CDR3: ASSLDRVENEQF

V: TRBV5-6
J: TRBJ2-1
CDR3: ASSPYYNEQF

V: TRBV7-2
J: TRBJ2-1
CDR3: ASSLAWDRAKNEQF

V: TRBV27
J: TRBJ2-2
CDR3: ASSSRTSGRVNTGELF

V: TRBV10-3
J: TRBJ1-2
CDR3: AISESMTGDRSYGYT

V: TRBV4-1
J: TRBJ2-1
CDR3: ASSLTGTGIHEQF

V: TRBV6-5
J: TRBJ1-3
CDR3: ASRQASSGNTIY